This T cell receptor beta chain came from a study of T cell repertoires in cytomegalovirus infection. Regarding this clonotype: Its antigen is not known.

TCRdb redid the calling of the reads with MiXCR, one entry per CDR3 protein. The sample holds about 740,000 distinct CDR3 sequences, 30% to 35% seen once. V was clipped by 8 bases and J by 8 bases, with 17 bases between them. CDR3 length: 13 residues. Germline loops: CDR1 MNHNY, CDR2 SVGAGI (reference sequence). The sequence was collected from a human donor in good health (CMV status not recorded). Some clones in this sample may be carry-over from other donors' samples. The genes are TRBV6-6 and TRBJ2-3; D not certain. Sequences were derived from cultured PBMCs, sampled from culture after CMV antigen stimulation. This chain's CDR3 is CASAPAGRGTQYF. The CDR3 coding sequence is TGTGCCAGCGCCCCCGCTGGGCGTGGTACGCAGTATTTT.